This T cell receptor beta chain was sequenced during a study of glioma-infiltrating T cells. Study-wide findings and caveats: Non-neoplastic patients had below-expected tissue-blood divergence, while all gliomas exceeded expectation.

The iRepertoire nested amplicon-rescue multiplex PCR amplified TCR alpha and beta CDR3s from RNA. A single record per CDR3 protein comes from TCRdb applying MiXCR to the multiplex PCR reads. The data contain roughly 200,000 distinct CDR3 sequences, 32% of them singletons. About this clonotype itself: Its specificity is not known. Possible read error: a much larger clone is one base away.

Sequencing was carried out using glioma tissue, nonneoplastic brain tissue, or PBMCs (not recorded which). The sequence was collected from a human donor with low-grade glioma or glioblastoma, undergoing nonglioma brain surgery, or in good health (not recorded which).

DNA for the CDR3: TGCAGCGCTGACGGGGGGAACACTGAAGCTTTCTTT. It codes for CSADGGNTEAFF. The chain is built from TRBV29-1 and TRBJ1-1; tentatively, D is TRBD1 (5 bases). The germline V gene encodes CDR1 SQVTM and CDR2 ANQGSEA. Trimming removed 7 bases from V and 1 base from J, with 10 bases in between. This CDR3 has 12 residues.